The 8 T cell receptor beta chains given below trace back to one sample, sequenced in a study of blood T cell repertoires in COVID-19. TCRdb's copy holds only in-frame clones and misses some; the assay was immunoSEQ multiplex PCR. The sample lists 45,000 to 65,000 clones, more than 90% occurring once. The sequencing sample was made of peripheral blood. These receptors were collected from a human donor in a cohort sampled during active COVID-19.

V is TRBV12-3 or TRBV12-4 and J is TRBJ1-6; D not certain. The V gene lost 11 bases and the J gene lost 6 bases, with 11 bases spanning the gap. CDR3 length: 12 amino acids. The DNA of the CDR3 is TGTGCCGGGCCCCTCGGTAATTCACCCCTCCACTTT. Translated, it gives CAGPLGNSPLHF.

The genes are TRBV4-1 and TRBJ2-3, with TRBD2 matching 16 bases. Losses at the gene ends were 1 base for V and 8 bases for J; bases not matched to a gene: 9. CDR1 and CDR2 (germline): MGHRA, YSYEKL. There are 18 residues in the CDR3. This CDR3 reads CASSQGGTSGRASGTQYF. DNA of the CDR3: TGCGCCAGCAGCCAAGGTGGGACTAGCGGGAGGGCTAGCGGTACGCAGTATTTT.

This chain connects TRBV19 to TRBJ1-5; 9 bases align to TRBD1. Germline trimming cut 11 bases from V and 6 bases from J; bases unmatched to any gene: 14. The V gene's germline CDR1 is LNHDA and CDR2 SQIVND (reference sequence). The CDR3 is 15 amino acids. The CDR3 region is CASSSGTGSGQPQHF. The DNA of the CDR3 is TGTGCCTCTTCATCCGGGACAGGGTCAGGTCAGCCCCAGCATTTT.

The rearrangement joins TRBV5-1 to TRBJ2-2, with 8 bases that match TRBD1. The CDR3 spans 14 residues. The V and J ends lost 4 bases and 7 bases, in that order; junction bases with no gene match: 6. Germline CDR1 is SGHRS and CDR2 is YFSETQ. In nucleotides, the CDR3 is TGCGCCAGCAGCGGGGGACAGGAGCACGGGGAGCTGTTTTTT. It specifies CASSGGQEHGELFF.

This rearrangement joins TRBV5-1 to TRBJ1-1; D remains unclear. The ends were cut back, 0 bases at V and 7 bases at J, with 7 bases in the middle. From germline, CDR1 is SGHRS and CDR2 YFSETQ. The CDR3 runs 12 residues. The CDR3 bases are TGCGCCAGCAGCTTGGCCGGTTATGAAGCTTTCTTT. Translation: CASSLAGYEAFF.

The rearrangement uses TRBV28 and TRBJ2-7, with 9 bases lining up with TRBD1. Germline loops: CDR1 MDHEN, CDR2 SYDVKM. The CDR3 sequence is 16 residues long. V was clipped by 7 bases and J by 0 bases; unmatched bases: 10. CDR3 DNA: TGTGCCAGCACCTCCGGAGGGACAGGGAGCTCCTACGAGCAGTACTTC. Its translation: CASTSGGTGSSYEQYF.

The chain carries TRBV5-6 and TRBJ1-1, with D possibly being TRBD1 (5 bases). The germline V and J ends were trimmed by 1 base and 5 bases, with 18 bases remaining between them. Germline-derived CDR1 and CDR2 are SGHDT and YYEEEE. The CDR3 contains 16 residues. CDR3: CASSLFGGRQRTEAFF. The CDR3 DNA reads TGTGCCAGCAGCTTGTTTGGTGGTAGACAGCGTACTGAAGCTTTCTTT. Supplemented by reference TRBV5-6 and TRBJ1-1, the full variable domain reads DAGVTQSPTHLIKTRGQQVTLRCSPKSGHDTVSWYQQALGQGPQFIFQYYEEEERQRGNFPDRFSGHQFPNYSSELNVNALLLGDSALYLCASSLFGGRQRTEAFFGQGTRLTVV.

The chain uses TRBV6-5 and TRBJ2-1; 10 bases are shared with TRBD2. Germline V CDR1 and CDR2: MNHEY, SVGAGI. CDR3 size: 16 residues. V trimming: 2 bases; J trimming: 5 bases; junction bases outside the gene matches: 6. CDR3 amino acids: CASSYTSGGANNEQFF. As DNA, the CDR3 is TGTGCCAGCAGTTACACAAGCGGGGGGGCTAACAATGAGCAGTTCTTC.